This T cell receptor (beta chain) is from a study of blood T cell repertoires in COVID-19. Study-wide context: The origin of the acute and convalescent COVID-19 samples was the United States, Italy and Spain. PBMCs, B-cell-depleted T cells, or T cells provided the cDNA or gDNA that made up the material.

Germline CDR1 KGHDR, CDR2 SFDVKD. With 5 bases clipped from V and 6 bases from J, the junction kept 6 bases outside the gene matches. This CDR3 region has 15 residues. Original processing notes: For nucleated cells, counts were estimated from reference gene primer amplification. Here immunoSEQ multiplex PCR was the method, and the copy in TCRdb shows in-frame clones only, minus some. V and J calls and clone size come straight from that table; D and trimming were deduced from the DNA. The sample lists roughly 100,000 clones, 90% to 95% seen once, with approximately 6% in the top ten. Sequencing used peripheral blood. The chain recombines TRBV24-1 with TRBJ1-6; TRBD1 matches at 7 bases. This clonotype was obtained from a human donor in a cohort sampled during active COVID-19. The CDR3 nucleotides read TGTGCCACCAGTGCCCCGGGACAGAGTAATTCACCCCTCCACTTT. Its translation: CATSAPGQSNSPLHF.